A single TCR beta chain is shown here with its context. What it binds is unknown. The data derive from a study of blood T cells in healthy people across ages. Germline V gene data show CDR1 as SGHTA and CDR2 as FQGNSA. Unmatched junction bases numbered 4, after V lost 0 bases and J lost 15 bases. The CDR3 length is 13 residues. A sample-barcoded 5' primer and a J-beta primer mix were used in a second PCR of roughly 6 to 11 cycles. Every cDNA molecule carried a tag from a template-switch adaptor bearing 12 random nucleotides. TCRdb recomputed calls from the 5' RACE reads with MiXCR, one row per CDR3 protein. The data hold just under 900,000 distinct CDR3 sequences, with 29% observed a single time. Findings and limits, study-wide: PBMCs were not sorted, which prevented a conclusive comparison of naive versus antigen-experienced cells. Researchers judged that diversity estimates from one million T cells fell short of true values.

About 9.6 milliliters of peripheral blood were drawn from each donor into EDTA-treated tubes. This sequence was found in a woman of 80 years or more in good health. The sample was blood. The rearrangement joins TRBV7-2 to TRBJ2-1, with 11 bases that match TRBD1. DNA for the CDR3: TGTGCCAGCAGCTTAGCTCGGGACAGGGGGTGGTTCTTC. Encoded protein: CASSLARDRGWFF.